This TCR beta chain was documented in a study of T cells in Graves' hyperthyroidism and ophthalmopathy. This clonotype was observed at least ten times. Its antigen is still unknown. The study's findings and limits: Ophthalmopathy, which appeared later, was predicted by the model a median about 5.9 months before onset.

RNA transcripts yielded amplified TCR beta CDR3 regions. HTBI primers were the set used in a first-round RT-PCR of the TCR CDR3. MiXCR, run by TCRdb on the multiplex PCR reads, gives a single entry per CDR3 protein. Seen here are under 800,000 distinct CDR3 sequences, 14% observed once, and the top ten hold approximately 10%. The source is a woman aged 18-30 years with Graves' hyperthyroidism. Sequencing was done on a sample of blood.

The CDR3 DNA sequence: TGCAGTGCTAGACGCGCCCACGCGGGAGAGACCCAGTACTTC. This codes for CSARRAHAGETQYF. The V and J genes are TRBV20-1 and TRBJ2-5, with a weak D call TRBD2 (5 bases). Trimming took off 2 bases at V and 4 bases at J, with 14 bases between the two ends. CDR1 and CDR2 (germline): DFQATT, SNEGSKA (reference sequence). The CDR3 loop spans 14 amino acids.